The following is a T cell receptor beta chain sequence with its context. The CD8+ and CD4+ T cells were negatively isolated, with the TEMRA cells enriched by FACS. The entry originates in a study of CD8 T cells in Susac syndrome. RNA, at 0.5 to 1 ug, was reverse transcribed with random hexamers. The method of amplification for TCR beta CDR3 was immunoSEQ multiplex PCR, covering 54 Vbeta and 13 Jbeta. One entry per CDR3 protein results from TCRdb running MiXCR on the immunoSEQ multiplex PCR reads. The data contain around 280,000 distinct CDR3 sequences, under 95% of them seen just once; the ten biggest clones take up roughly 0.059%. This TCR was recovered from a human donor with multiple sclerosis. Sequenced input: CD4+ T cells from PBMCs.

The CDR3 sequence is CASRDTGGRDYGYTF. The CDR3, as DNA: TGCGCCAGCAGAGATACAGGGGGACGGGACTATGGCTACACCTTC. This chain joins TRBV10-2 and TRBJ1-2; 8 bases fit TRBD1. Germline V gene data show CDR1 as WSHSY and CDR2 as SAAADI. CDR3 length: 15 amino acids. Trimming removed 6 bases from V and 3 bases from J; junction bases left unmatched: 9.